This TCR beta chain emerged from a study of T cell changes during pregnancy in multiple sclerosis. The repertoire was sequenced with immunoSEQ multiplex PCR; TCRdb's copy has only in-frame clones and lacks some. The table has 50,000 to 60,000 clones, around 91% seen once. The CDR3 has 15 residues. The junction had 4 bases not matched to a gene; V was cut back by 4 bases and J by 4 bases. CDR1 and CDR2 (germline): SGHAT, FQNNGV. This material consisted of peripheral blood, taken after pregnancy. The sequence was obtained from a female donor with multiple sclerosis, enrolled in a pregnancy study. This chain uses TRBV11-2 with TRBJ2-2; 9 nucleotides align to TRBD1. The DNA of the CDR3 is TGTGCCAGCAGCTGGGACAGGGTGAGCACCGGGGAGCTGTTTTTT. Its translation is CASSWDRVSTGELFF. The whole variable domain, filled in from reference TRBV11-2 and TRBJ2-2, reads EAGVAQSPRYKIIEKRQSVAFWCNPISGHATLYWYQQILGQGPKLLIQFQNNGVVDDSQLPKDRFSAERLKGVDSTLKIQPAKLEDSAVYLCASSWDRVSTGELFFGEGSRLTVL.